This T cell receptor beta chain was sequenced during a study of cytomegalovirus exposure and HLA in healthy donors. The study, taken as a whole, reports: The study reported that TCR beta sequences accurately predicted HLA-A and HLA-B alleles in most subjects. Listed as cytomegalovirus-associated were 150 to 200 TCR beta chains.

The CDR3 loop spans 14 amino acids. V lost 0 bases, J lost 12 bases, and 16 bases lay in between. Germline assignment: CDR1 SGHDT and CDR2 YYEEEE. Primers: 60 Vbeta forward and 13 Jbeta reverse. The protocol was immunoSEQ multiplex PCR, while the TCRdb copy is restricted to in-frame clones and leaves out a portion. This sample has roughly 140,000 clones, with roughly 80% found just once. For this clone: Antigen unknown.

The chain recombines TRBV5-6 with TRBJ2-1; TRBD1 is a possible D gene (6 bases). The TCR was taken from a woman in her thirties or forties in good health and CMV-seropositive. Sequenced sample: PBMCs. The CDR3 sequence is CASSLVQGSVGQFF. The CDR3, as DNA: TGTGCCAGCAGCTTGGTACAGGGATCAGTCGGGCAGTTCTTC. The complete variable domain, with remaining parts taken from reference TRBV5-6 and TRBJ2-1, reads DAGVTQSPTHLIKTRGQQVTLRCSPKSGHDTVSWYQQALGQGPQFIFQYYEEEERQRGNFPDRFSGHQFPNYSSELNVNALLLGDSALYLCASSLVQGSVGQFFGPGTRLTVL.